Listed below are T cell receptor beta chains from one sample, sequenced in a study of beta chain features in type 1 diabetes. Assay: immunoSEQ multiplex PCR; the TCRdb copy retains only in-frame clones and omits some. This sample has tens of thousands of clones, with roughly 40% found just once. Source material: Tregs from blood. These receptors were collected from a man younger than 40 with type 1 diabetes. CDR3s include the opening cysteine and the closing phenylalanine or tryptophan. A D gene is named only where the DNA matches it firmly. The size field is filled for only some rows; it gives once, few, many or a size class.

clone size,J gene,V gene,D gene,CDR3 protein,CDR3 DNA
few,TRBJ2-1,TRBV29-1,TRBD2,CSVEGLAGGIQFF,TGCAGCGTTGAAGGGCTAGCGGGAGGGATACAGTTCTTC
.,TRBJ2-7,TRBV18,.,CASSPEVTYEQYF,TGTGCCAGCTCACCAGAGGTAACCTACGAGCAGTACTTC
few,TRBJ2-7,TRBV15,TRBD1,CATSRGGDRGSYEQYF,TGTGCCACCAGCAGGGGGGGGGACAGGGGCTCCTACGAGCAGTACTTC
few,TRBJ2-1,TRBV7-9,.,CASAGGSYNEQFF,TGTGCCAGCGCGGGTGGTTCCTACAATGAGCAGTTCTTC
.,TRBJ2-7,TRBV5-1,.,CASSLGGTDSYEQYF,TGCGCCAGCAGCTTAGGCGGGACAGACTCCTACGAGCAGTACTTC
.,TRBJ2-3,TRBV19,TRBD2,CASSIASLRTSSTQYF,TGTGCCAGTAGTATTGCTTCACTTCGGACTAGCTCTACGCAGTATTTT
.,TRBJ2-7,TRBV6-1,.,CATQGRADEQYF,TGTGCCACCCAGGGGCGTGCAGACGAGCAGTACTTC
few,TRBJ1-4,TRBV6-1,.,CASSEGLRGLNEKLFF,TGTGCCAGCAGTGAAGGTTTAAGGGGCCTCAATGAAAAACTGTTTTTT
.,TRBJ2-5,TRBV5-1,.,CASSLSGPNSQETQYF,TGCGCCAGCAGCTTGAGCGGGCCCAATTCCCAAGAGACCCAGTACTTC
.,TRBJ2-2,TRBV7-9,TRBD1,CASSYGDRGPGELFF,TGTGCCAGCAGCTATGGGGACAGGGGGCCCGGGGAGCTGTTTTTT
few,TRBJ2-7,TRBV11-2,TRBD1,CASSLVAGTGVEQYF,TGTGCCAGCAGCTTAGTGGCGGGGACAGGGGTCGAGCAGTACTTC
.,TRBJ1-1,TRBV2,.,CASSTGTSGTEAFF,TGTGCCAGCAGTACAGGGACTAGTGGCACTGAAGCTTTCTTT
.,TRBJ2-2,TRBV5-3,.,CARSLEWEAQLNTGELFF,TGTGCCAGAAGCTTGGAGTGGGAGGCGCAACTAAACACCGGGGAGCTGTTTTTT
.,TRBJ1-1,TRBV5-1,.,CASSLEGRRNTEAFF,TGCGCCAGCAGCTTGGAAGGGAGGAGGAACACTGAAGCTTTCTTT
.,TRBJ2-5,TRBV9,TRBD2,CASSGTSGFQETQYF,TGTGCCAGCAGCGGGACTAGCGGCTTCCAAGAGACCCAGTACTTC
.,TRBJ2-7,TRBV7-9,TRBD2,CASSSTSGLAQQYF,TGTGCCAGCAGCTCGACTAGCGGGCTCGCCCAGCAGTACTTC
.,TRBJ2-7,TRBV6-6,.,CASTLGAGEQYF,TGTGCCAGCACCTTAGGGGCTGGCGAGCAGTACTTC
few,TRBJ2-3,TRBV11-3,TRBD2,CASSLDLLAGSGNTQYF,TGTGCCAGCAGCTTAGATCTCCTAGCGGGATCTGGGAATACGCAGTATTTT
.,TRBJ2-1,TRBV27,TRBD2,CASSLIAGAYNEQFF,TGTGCCAGCAGTTTAATAGCGGGGGCCTACAATGAGCAGTTCTTC
few,TRBJ1-1,TRBV2,.,CASSPRGRDLVEAFF,TGTGCCAGCAGTCCCCGGGGCAGGGACTTGGTTGAAGCTTTCTTT
.,TRBJ2-5,TRBV5-4,TRBD2,CASSTGTSRETQYF,TGTGCCAGCAGCACCGGGACTAGCAGAGAGACCCAGTACTTC
few,TRBJ2-5,TRBV6-1,.,CASSSTGTKETQYF,TGTGCCAGCAGTAGCACCGGGACAAAAGAGACCCAGTACTTC
.,TRBJ1-6,TRBV7-9,TRBD1,CASSLAGQSSLHF,TGTGCCAGCAGCTTAGCGGGACAGAGTTCCCTCCACTTT
.,TRBJ2-3,TRBV29-1,.,CSVEDSGSATQYF,TGCAGCGTTGAAGACTCAGGGTCAGCTACGCAGTATTTT
.,TRBJ2-7,TRBV28,TRBD1,CASSPPDRNLYEQYF,TGTGCCAGCAGTCCTCCGGACAGGAACCTCTACGAGCAGTACTTC
.,TRBJ2-2,TRBV2,TRBD2,CASSVGRGSPGELFF,TGTGCCAGCAGTGTTGGCCGCGGGAGCCCCGGGGAGCTGTTTTTT
.,TRBJ2-1,TRBV19,TRBD2,CASTSSGTSGRAGNEQFF,TGTGCCAGTACCTCCTCCGGGACTAGCGGGAGGGCCGGGAATGAGCAGTTCTTC
.,TRBJ2-1,TRBV14,TRBD2,CASSLIAGTINEQFF,TGTGCCAGCAGCCTGATAGCGGGAACTATCAATGAGCAGTTCTTC
few,TRBJ1-1,TRBV18,.,CASSPRSGTEAFF,TGTGCCAGCTCACCACGTTCCGGCACTGAAGCTTTCTTT
few,TRBJ2-7,TRBV7-8,.,CASSLGQNYEQYF,TGTGCCAGCAGCTTAGGACAGAACTACGAGCAGTACTTC
.,TRBJ1-1,TRBV5-1,.,CASSLAGRDTEAFF,TGCGCCAGCAGCTTGGCCGGGAGGGACACTGAAGCTTTCTTT
.,TRBJ2-3,TRBV13,.,CASSFAGISTDTQYF,TGTGCCAGCAGCTTTGCGGGAATCAGCACAGATACGCAGTATTTT
few,TRBJ2-7,TRBV5-1,.,CASSLVSGSEEQYF,TGCGCCAGCAGCTTGGTTAGCGGAAGTGAAGAGCAGTACTTC
.,TRBJ2-1,TRBV6-6,TRBD1,CASTGTGASNEQFF,TGTGCCAGCACAGGGACAGGGGCGAGCAATGAGCAGTTCTTC
once,TRBJ1-2,TRBV4-3,.,CASSPSQRVNYGYTF,TGCGCCAGCAGCCCGAGCCAGCGAGTCAACTATGGCTACACCTTC
few,TRBJ1-5,TRBV7-2,TRBD1,CASSLRTGTGQPQHF,TGTGCCAGCAGCTTGCGGACAGGGACCGGCCAGCCCCAGCATTTT
.,TRBJ1-6,TRBV30,.,CAWSVVQGGSPLHF,TGTGCCTGGAGTGTGGTACAGGGTGGCTCACCCCTCCACTTT
few,TRBJ2-4,TRBV7-2,TRBD2,CASSTSGAKNIQYF,TGTGCCAGCAGCACTAGCGGGGCCAAAAACATTCAGTACTTC
few,TRBJ2-2,TRBV27,TRBD1,CASSRGQGLNTGELFF,TGTGCCAGCAGCCGCGGACAGGGTTTGAACACCGGGGAGCTGTTTTTT
.,TRBJ1-2,TRBV6-6,.,CASTPFNYGYTF,TGTGCCAGCACCCCTTTCAACTATGGCTACACCTTC
.,TRBJ2-3,TRBV28,TRBD2,CASKTSATDTQYF,TGTGCCAGTAAGACTAGCGCCACAGATACGCAGTATTTT
.,TRBJ2-7,TRBV7-8,.,CASGTTYEQYF,TGTGCCAGCGGGACAACCTACGAGCAGTACTTC
.,TRBJ2-7,TRBV28,.,CASTTSANLRRQYF,TGTGCCAGCACGACGAGCGCCAACTTACGACGGCAGTACTTC
.,TRBJ2-5,TRBV27,TRBD2,CASSAGLAGARETQYF,TGTGCCAGCAGTGCCGGACTAGCGGGAGCCCGGGAGACCCAGTACTTC
few,TRBJ2-5,TRBV5-6,.,CASSLDWAETQYF,TGTGCCAGCAGCTTGGATTGGGCAGAGACCCAGTACTTC
.,TRBJ2-5,TRBV18,.,CASSTLQETQYF,TGTGCCAGCTCGACACTTCAAGAGACCCAGTACTTC
.,TRBJ1-3,TRBV7-9,.,CASSFPGVTGNTIYF,TGTGCCAGCAGCTTCCCAGGCGTAACTGGAAACACCATATATTTT
.,TRBJ1-2,TRBV7-9,TRBD1,CASSRTRLTGEGGGYTF,TGTGCCAGCAGCCGAACCCGACTTACAGGGGAAGGGGGCGGCTACACCTTC
.,TRBJ2-4,TRBV5-4,.,CASSFGYTSGNIQYF,TGTGCCAGCAGCTTCGGATACACTTCGGGGAACATTCAGTACTTC
.,TRBJ2-2,TRBV7-2,.,CASSLWAREAGELFF,TGTGCCAGCAGCCTGTGGGCTAGGGAGGCCGGGGAGCTGTTTTTT
.,TRBJ2-2,TRBV7-2,TRBD1,CASSYSDRARLGTGELFF,TGTGCCAGCAGTTACTCGGACAGGGCAAGGCTTGGAACCGGGGAGCTGTTTTTT
.,TRBJ2-3,TRBV7-8,TRBD2,CASSLAYAGTRRDTQYF,TGTGCCAGCAGCTTAGCATATGCCGGGACTAGGAGAGATACGCAGTATTTT